The rows below give T cell receptor beta chains drawn from one sample of a study of OX40 agonist ivuxolimab in advanced cancers. Some clones are missing from TCRdb's copy, which holds only in-frame ones; the method was immunoSEQ multiplex PCR. The sample carries 90,000 or so clones, 90% to 95% recorded once. The source material was CD4+ or CD8+ T cells sorted from blood, sampled in a trial of the OX40 agonist ivuxolimab. Source of these receptors: an adult with an advanced solid tumor such as melanoma, head and neck, liver or kidney cancer. Both conserved end residues are part of each CDR3. The D gene is left open where the match is weak. Clone size is stated in some rows and not others, as once, few, many or a class when expanded.

clone size: .
V gene: TRBV2
D gene: .
J gene: TRBJ2-2
CDR3 protein: CASGLANTGELFF
CDR3 DNA: TGTGCCAGCGGGCTAGCGAACACCGGGGAGCTGTTTTTT

clone size: .
V gene: TRBV10-2
D gene: .
J gene: TRBJ2-7
CDR3 protein: CASSVKEQYF
CDR3 DNA: TGCGCCAGCAGTGTAAAAGAGCAGTACTTC

clone size: .
V gene: TRBV7-2
D gene: .
J gene: TRBJ2-7
CDR3 protein: CASSLGETLRNEQYF
CDR3 DNA: TGTGCCAGCAGCTTAGGGGAGACCCTTAGGAACGAGCAGTACTTC

clone size: .
V gene: TRBV6-1
D gene: .
J gene: TRBJ1-2
CDR3 protein: CASSDRGTGYTF
CDR3 DNA: TGTGCCAGCAGTGATAGGGGTACTGGCTACACCTTC

clone size: .
V gene: TRBV11-3
D gene: .
J gene: TRBJ2-1
CDR3 protein: CASSPEIDEQFF
CDR3 DNA: TGTGCCAGCAGCCCTGAGATAGATGAGCAGTTCTTC

clone size: .
V gene: TRBV6-1
D gene: .
J gene: TRBJ1-1
CDR3 protein: CASSESQNTEAFF
CDR3 DNA: TGTGCCAGCAGTGAAAGCCAGAACACTGAAGCTTTCTTT

clone size: .
V gene: TRBV7-2
D gene: .
J gene: TRBJ2-7
CDR3 protein: CASSLATIYEQYF
CDR3 DNA: TGTGCCAGCAGCTTAGCGACTATCTACGAGCAGTACTTC

clone size: .
V gene: TRBV30
D gene: .
J gene: TRBJ2-7
CDR3 protein: CATRGGGISPRQYF
CDR3 DNA: TGTGCCACAAGAGGTGGCGGGATTTCGCCTCGGCAGTACTTC

clone size: .
V gene: TRBV5-1
D gene: .
J gene: TRBJ1-4
CDR3 protein: CASSLAGVGEKLFF
CDR3 DNA: TGCGCCAGCAGCTTGGCTGGGGTGGGAGAAAAACTGTTTTTT

clone size: .
V gene: TRBV28
D gene: .
J gene: TRBJ1-5
CDR3 protein: CASSYLSRVTNQPQHF
CDR3 DNA: TGTGCCAGCAGTTATCTGTCGAGGGTCACCAATCAGCCCCAGCATTTT

clone size: .
V gene: TRBV19
D gene: .
J gene: TRBJ2-5
CDR3 protein: CASSGGESETQYF
CDR3 DNA: TGTGCCAGTAGTGGTGGGGAATCAGAGACCCAGTACTTC

clone size: .
V gene: TRBV7-9
D gene: TRBD1
J gene: TRBJ2-5
CDR3 protein: CASSLRQGMETQYF
CDR3 DNA: TGTGCCAGCAGCCTCCGACAGGGAATGGAGACCCAGTACTTC

clone size: .
V gene: TRBV27
D gene: .
J gene: TRBJ1-2
CDR3 protein: CASSRGPNYGYTF
CDR3 DNA: TGTGCCAGCAGCCGGGGCCCTAACTATGGCTACACCTTC

clone size: once
V gene: TRBV7-2
D gene: TRBD1
J gene: TRBJ2-1
CDR3 protein: CASSPSTGFNEQFF
CDR3 DNA: TGTGCCAGCAGCCCGTCGACAGGGTTCAATGAGCAGTTCTTC

clone size: once
V gene: TRBV6-1
D gene: .
J gene: TRBJ1-5
CDR3 protein: CASSYMGNQPQHF
CDR3 DNA: TGTGCCAGCAGCTATATGGGCAATCAGCCCCAGCATTTT

clone size: .
V gene: TRBV5-4
D gene: TRBD1
J gene: TRBJ1-4
CDR3 protein: CASSLQGREEKLFF
CDR3 DNA: TGTGCCAGCAGCCTACAGGGGAGAGAGGAAAAACTGTTTTTT

clone size: .
V gene: TRBV9
D gene: TRBD2
J gene: TRBJ2-1
CDR3 protein: CASSSKREGHFYEQFF
CDR3 DNA: TGTGCCAGCAGCTCCAAGCGGGAGGGCCATTTCTATGAGCAGTTCTTC

clone size: few
V gene: TRBV5-6
D gene: .
J gene: TRBJ1-5
CDR3 protein: CASSLTGGQPQHF
CDR3 DNA: TGTGCCAGCAGCTTGACGGGAGGTCAGCCCCAGCATTTT

clone size: .
V gene: TRBV14
D gene: .
J gene: TRBJ1-2
CDR3 protein: CASSQGHSNYGYTF
CDR3 DNA: TGTGCCAGCAGCCAAGGGCACAGTAACTATGGCTACACCTTC

clone size: .
V gene: TRBV28
D gene: .
J gene: TRBJ2-3
CDR3 protein: CASTFRVGTQYF
CDR3 DNA: TGTGCCAGCACTTTTCGGGTTGGGACGCAGTATTTT

clone size: .
V gene: TRBV6-1
D gene: .
J gene: TRBJ2-7
CDR3 protein: CASSEAGYEQYF
CDR3 DNA: TGTGCCAGCAGTGAAGCAGGATACGAGCAGTACTTC

clone size: .
V gene: TRBV7-9
D gene: TRBD1
J gene: TRBJ1-2
CDR3 protein: CASSPQGAHGYTF
CDR3 DNA: TGTGCCAGCAGCCCGCAGGGGGCGCATGGCTACACCTTC

clone size: .
V gene: TRBV5-5
D gene: .
J gene: TRBJ1-3
CDR3 protein: CASSLDPSGNTIYF
CDR3 DNA: TGTGCCAGCAGCTTGGATCCGTCTGGGAACACCATATATTTT

clone size: .
V gene: TRBV9
D gene: .
J gene: TRBJ1-4
CDR3 protein: CASSVAAGDEKLFF
CDR3 DNA: TGTGCCAGCAGCGTGGCGGCGGGGGATGAAAAACTGTTTTTT

clone size: .
V gene: TRBV11-2
D gene: .
J gene: TRBJ2-2
CDR3 protein: CASSFPGGELFF
CDR3 DNA: TGTGCCAGCAGCTTTCCGGGCGGGGAGCTGTTTTTT

clone size: .
V gene: TRBV27
D gene: TRBD2
J gene: TRBJ2-5
CDR3 protein: CASSPTSGTSRETQYF
CDR3 DNA: TGTGCCAGCAGCCCGACTAGCGGGACCTCTAGGGAGACCCAGTACTTC

clone size: .
V gene: TRBV7-2
D gene: .
J gene: TRBJ2-3
CDR3 protein: CASSLDGTDTQYF
CDR3 DNA: TGTGCCAGCAGCCTGGACGGCACAGATACGCAGTATTTT

clone size: .
V gene: TRBV12-2
D gene: .
J gene: TRBJ2-2
CDR3 protein: CASRRNVGKTGELFF
CDR3 DNA: TGTGCAAGTCGCCGCAACGTGGGGAAGACCGGGGAGCTGTTTTTT

clone size: .
V gene: TRBV2
D gene: .
J gene: TRBJ1-1
CDR3 protein: CASSVGGRGTEAFF
CDR3 DNA: TGTGCCAGCAGTGTTGGGGGAAGGGGAACTGAAGCTTTCTTT

clone size: .
V gene: TRBV10-3
D gene: .
J gene: TRBJ2-3
CDR3 protein: CAISESTVFTDTQYF
CDR3 DNA: TGTGCCATCAGTGAGTCGACAGTTTTCACAGATACGCAGTATTTT

clone size: .
V gene: TRBV5-1
D gene: TRBD2
J gene: TRBJ2-2
CDR3 protein: CASSLEPSGTGELFF
CDR3 DNA: TGCGCCAGCAGCTTGGAGCCTAGCGGCACCGGGGAGCTGTTTTTT

clone size: few
V gene: TRBV5-6
D gene: TRBD2
J gene: TRBJ2-5
CDR3 protein: CASRWTSGRAETQYF
CDR3 DNA: TGTGCCAGCAGGTGGACTAGCGGGAGGGCCGAGACCCAGTACTTC

clone size: .
V gene: TRBV14
D gene: TRBD1
J gene: TRBJ1-1
CDR3 protein: CASSQYGQGLDTEAFF
CDR3 DNA: TGTGCCAGCAGCCAATACGGACAGGGTTTGGACACTGAAGCTTTCTTT

clone size: .
V gene: TRBV28
D gene: .
J gene: TRBJ1-2
CDR3 protein: CASSLGPTNGYTF
CDR3 DNA: TGTGCCAGCAGTTTAGGCCCAACCAATGGCTACACCTTC

clone size: .
V gene: TRBV6-5
D gene: .
J gene: TRBJ2-1
CDR3 protein: CASSPPSNEQFF
CDR3 DNA: TGTGCCAGCAGTCCCCCCTCCAATGAGCAGTTCTTC

clone size: .
V gene: TRBV11-2
D gene: .
J gene: TRBJ2-7
CDR3 protein: CASSKTPGNSDEQYF
CDR3 DNA: TGTGCCAGCAGCAAAACCCCGGGCAATAGTGACGAGCAGTACTTC

clone size: .
V gene: TRBV6-5
D gene: TRBD1
J gene: TRBJ1-6
CDR3 protein: CASGGQGANSPLHF
CDR3 DNA: TGTGCCAGCGGAGGGCAGGGGGCTAATTCACCCCTCCACTTT

clone size: .
V gene: TRBV30
D gene: TRBD2
J gene: TRBJ2-1
CDR3 protein: CAWRGASGRHPPPGEQFF
CDR3 DNA: TGTGCCTGGAGGGGGGCTAGCGGGAGACATCCCCCCCCCGGTGAGCAGTTCTTC

clone size: .
V gene: TRBV11-2
D gene: TRBD2
J gene: TRBJ2-1
CDR3 protein: CASSPYSGIGEQFF
CDR3 DNA: TGTGCCAGCAGCCCATATAGCGGGATAGGGGAGCAGTTCTTC

clone size: .
V gene: TRBV9
D gene: TRBD2
J gene: TRBJ2-1
CDR3 protein: CASSSLPSTSGRARYSEQFF
CDR3 DNA: TGTGCCAGCAGCTCCCTCCCCTCGACTAGCGGGAGGGCCCGTTACAGTGAGCAGTTCTTC

clone size: once
V gene: TRBV30
D gene: .
J gene: TRBJ2-7
CDR3 protein: CACRRNSAEQYF
CDR3 DNA: TGTGCCTGTCGCCGGAATTCAGCCGAGCAGTACTTC

clone size: .
V gene: TRBV10-2
D gene: TRBD1
J gene: TRBJ2-2
CDR3 protein: CASRLDRSNTGELFF
CDR3 DNA: TGCGCCAGCAGACTGGACAGGTCGAACACCGGGGAGCTGTTTTTT